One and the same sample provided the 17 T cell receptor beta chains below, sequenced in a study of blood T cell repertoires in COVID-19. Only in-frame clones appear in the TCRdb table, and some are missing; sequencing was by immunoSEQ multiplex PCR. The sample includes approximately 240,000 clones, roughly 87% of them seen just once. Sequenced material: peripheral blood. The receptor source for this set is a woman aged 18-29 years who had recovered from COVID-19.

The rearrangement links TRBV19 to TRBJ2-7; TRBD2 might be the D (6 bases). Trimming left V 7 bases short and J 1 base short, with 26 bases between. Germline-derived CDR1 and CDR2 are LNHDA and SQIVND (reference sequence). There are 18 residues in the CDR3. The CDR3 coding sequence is TGTGCCAGTACCCAGAGTAGCGGTACCGCCGTAGAATCCTACGAGCAGTACTTC. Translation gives CASTQSSGTAVESYEQYF.

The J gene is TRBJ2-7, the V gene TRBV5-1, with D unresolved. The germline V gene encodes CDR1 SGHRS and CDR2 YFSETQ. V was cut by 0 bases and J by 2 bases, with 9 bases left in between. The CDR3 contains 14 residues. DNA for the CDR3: TGCGCCAGCAGCTTGGCAGATCGTACCTACGAGCAGTACTTC. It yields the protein CASSLADRTYEQYF. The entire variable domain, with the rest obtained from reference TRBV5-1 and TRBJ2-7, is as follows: KAGVTQTPRYLIKTRGQQVTLSCSPISGHRSVSWYQQTPGQGLQFLFEYFSETQRNKGNFPGRFSGRQFSNSRSEMNVSTLELGDSALYLCASSLADRTYEQYFGPGTRLTVT.

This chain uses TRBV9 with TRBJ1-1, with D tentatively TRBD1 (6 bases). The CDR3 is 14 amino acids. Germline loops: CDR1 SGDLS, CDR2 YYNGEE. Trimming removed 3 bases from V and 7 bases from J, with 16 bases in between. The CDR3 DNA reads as TGTGCCAGCAGCGCCCATGGGGAGGGGGATGAAGCTTTCTTT. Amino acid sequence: CASSAHGEGDEAFF.

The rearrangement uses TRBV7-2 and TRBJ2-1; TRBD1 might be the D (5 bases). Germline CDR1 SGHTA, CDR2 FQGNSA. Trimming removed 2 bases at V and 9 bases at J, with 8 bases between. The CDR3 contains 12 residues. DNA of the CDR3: TGTGCCAGCAGCTTATTCAGGGCTGAGCAGTTCTTC. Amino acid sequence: CASSLFRAEQFF.

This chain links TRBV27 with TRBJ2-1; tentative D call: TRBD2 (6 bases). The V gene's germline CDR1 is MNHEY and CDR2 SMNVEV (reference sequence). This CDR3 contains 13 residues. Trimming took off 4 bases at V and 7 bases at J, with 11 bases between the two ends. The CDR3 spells CASSSRAGNEQFF. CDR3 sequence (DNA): TGTGCCAGCAGTTCCAGGGCGGGGAATGAGCAGTTCTTC.

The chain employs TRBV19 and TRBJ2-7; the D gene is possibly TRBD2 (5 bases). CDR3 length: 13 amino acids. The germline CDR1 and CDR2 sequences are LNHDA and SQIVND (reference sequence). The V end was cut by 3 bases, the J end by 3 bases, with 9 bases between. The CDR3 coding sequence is TGTGCCAGTAGTATCAGACGGGGCTACGAGCAGTACTTC. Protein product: CASSIRRGYEQYF. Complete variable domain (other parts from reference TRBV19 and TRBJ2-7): DGGITQSPKYLFRKEGQNVTLSCEQNLNHDAMYWYRQDPGQGLRLIYYSQIVNDFQKGDIAEGYSVSREKKESFPLTVTSAQKNPTAFYLCASSIRRGYEQYFGPGTRLTVT.

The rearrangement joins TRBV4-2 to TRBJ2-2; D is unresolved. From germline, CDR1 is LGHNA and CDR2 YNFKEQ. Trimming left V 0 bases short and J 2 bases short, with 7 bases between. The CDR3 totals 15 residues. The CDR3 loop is CASSQEELNTGELFF. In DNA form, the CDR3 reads TGTGCCAGCAGCCAAGAGGAACTAAACACCGGGGAGCTGTTTTTT.

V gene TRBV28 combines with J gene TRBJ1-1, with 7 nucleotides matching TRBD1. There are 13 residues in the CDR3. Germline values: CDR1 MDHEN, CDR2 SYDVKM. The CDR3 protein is CGGTALGGTEAFF. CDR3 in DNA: TGTGGGGGGACAGCCTTGGGAGGTACTGAAGCTTTCTTT.

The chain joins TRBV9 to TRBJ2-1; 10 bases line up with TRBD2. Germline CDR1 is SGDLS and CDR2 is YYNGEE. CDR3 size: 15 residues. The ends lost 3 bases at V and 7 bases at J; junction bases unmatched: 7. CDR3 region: CASSASGRMGNEQFF. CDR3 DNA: TGTGCCAGCAGCGCTAGCGGGAGAATGGGTAATGAGCAGTTCTTC. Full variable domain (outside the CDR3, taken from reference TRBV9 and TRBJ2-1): DSGVTQTPKHLITATGQRVTLRCSPRSGDLSVYWYQQSLDQGLQFLIQYYNGEERAKGNILERFSAQQFPDLHSELNLSSLELGDSALYFCASSASGRMGNEQFFGPGTRLTVL.

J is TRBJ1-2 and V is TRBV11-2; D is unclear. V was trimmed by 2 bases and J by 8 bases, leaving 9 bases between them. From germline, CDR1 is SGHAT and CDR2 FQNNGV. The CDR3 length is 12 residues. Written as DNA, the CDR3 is TGTGCCAGCAGCTTAACTGGACTAGGCTACACCTTC. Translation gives CASSLTGLGYTF. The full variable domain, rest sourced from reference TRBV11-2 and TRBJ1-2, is EAGVAQSPRYKIIEKRQSVAFWCNPISGHATLYWYQQILGQGPKLLIQFQNNGVVDDSQLPKDRFSAERLKGVDSTLKIQPAKLEDSAVYLCASSLTGLGYTFGSGTRLTVV.

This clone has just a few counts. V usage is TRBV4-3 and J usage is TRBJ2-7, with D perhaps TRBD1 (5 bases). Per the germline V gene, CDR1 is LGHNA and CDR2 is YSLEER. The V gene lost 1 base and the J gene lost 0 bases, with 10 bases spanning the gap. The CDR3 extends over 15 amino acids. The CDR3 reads CASSQASDNSYEQYF. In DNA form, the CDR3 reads TGCGCCAGCAGCCAAGCCTCGGACAACTCCTACGAGCAGTACTTC.

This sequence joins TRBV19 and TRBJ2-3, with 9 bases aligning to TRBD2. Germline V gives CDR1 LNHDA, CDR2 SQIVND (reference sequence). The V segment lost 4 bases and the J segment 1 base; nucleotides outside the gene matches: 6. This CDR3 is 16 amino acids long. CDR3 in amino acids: CASSTRTSARTDTQYF. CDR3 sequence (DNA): TGTGCCAGTAGTACCCGGACTAGCGCCCGCACAGATACGCAGTATTTT.

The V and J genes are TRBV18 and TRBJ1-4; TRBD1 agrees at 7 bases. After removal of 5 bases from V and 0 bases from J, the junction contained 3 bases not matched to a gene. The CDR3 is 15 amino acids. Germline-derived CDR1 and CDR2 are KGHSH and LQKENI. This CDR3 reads CASSAGQPTNEKLFF. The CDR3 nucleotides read TGTGCCAGCTCAGCGGGACAGCCAACTAATGAAAAACTGTTTTTT.

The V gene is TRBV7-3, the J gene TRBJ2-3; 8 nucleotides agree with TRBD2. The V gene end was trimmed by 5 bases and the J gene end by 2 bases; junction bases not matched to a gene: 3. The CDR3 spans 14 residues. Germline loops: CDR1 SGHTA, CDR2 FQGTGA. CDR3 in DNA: TGTGCCAGCAGCGCCGGACTAGCCACAGATACGCAGTATTTT. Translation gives CASSAGLATDTQYF.

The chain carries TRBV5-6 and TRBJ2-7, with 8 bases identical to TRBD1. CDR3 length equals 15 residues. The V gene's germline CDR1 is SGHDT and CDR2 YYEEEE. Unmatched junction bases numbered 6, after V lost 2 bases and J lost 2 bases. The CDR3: CASSFGTGDTYEQYF. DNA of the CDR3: TGTGCCAGCAGCTTTGGGACAGGAGACACCTACGAGCAGTACTTC.

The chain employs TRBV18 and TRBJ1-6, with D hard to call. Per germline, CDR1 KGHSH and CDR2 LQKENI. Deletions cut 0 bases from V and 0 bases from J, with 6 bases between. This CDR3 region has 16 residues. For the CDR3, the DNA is TGTGCCAGCTCACCACCCCCGAGCTCCTATAATTCACCCCTCCACTTT. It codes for CASSPPPSSYNSPLHF.

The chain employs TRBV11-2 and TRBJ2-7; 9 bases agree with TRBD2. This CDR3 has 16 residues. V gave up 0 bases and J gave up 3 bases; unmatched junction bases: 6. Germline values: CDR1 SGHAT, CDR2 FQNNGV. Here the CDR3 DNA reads TGTGCCAGCAGCTTAGATGTCCTAGCGGGAAACTACGAGCAGTACTTC. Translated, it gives CASSLDVLAGNYEQYF.